Below, 27 T cell receptor beta chains from the same sample are listed, as sequenced in a study of T cell repertoires in cytomegalovirus infection. TCRdb fed the reads into MiXCR, producing one record per CDR3 protein. The profile shows roughly 230,000 distinct CDR3 sequences, approximately 13% of them singletons. The sequenced material came from PBMCs. Receptors originate from a human donor in good health (CMV status not recorded). Some clones in this sample may be carry-over from other donors' samples.

There are a few counts of this clonotype. The chain links TRBV20-1 to TRBJ2-5; 9 nucleotides line up with TRBD1. Germline CDR1 and CDR2: DFQATT and SNEGSKA (reference sequence). This CDR3 has 13 amino acids. Unmatched junction bases numbered 6, after V lost 6 bases and J lost 4 bases. CDR3 in amino acids: CSAGTGRGETQYF. The CDR3 nucleotides read TGCAGTGCCGGGACAGGGAGAGGAGAGACCCAGTACTTC.

This clonotype was detected many times. CDR3 sequence: CASSRDRKETQYF. CDR3 DNA sequence: TGTGCCAGCAGCCGGGACAGAAAAGAGACCCAGTACTTC. The V and J genes are TRBV7-2 and TRBJ2-5; 7 positions agree with TRBD1. Trimming took 5 bases from V and 3 from J; bases not matched to a gene: 3. The CDR3 consists of 13 residues. Germline V lookup: CDR1 SGHTA, CDR2 FQGNSA.

In this sample, this clonotype turned up many times. J is TRBJ2-7 and V is TRBV11-3; TRBD2 might be the D (6 bases). This CDR3 has 16 amino acids. The germline V and J ends were trimmed by 4 bases and 2 bases, with 18 bases remaining between them. Germline V lookup: CDR1 SGHNT, CDR2 YENEEA. The CDR3 here is CASSSRVLSGAYEQYF. Here the CDR3 DNA reads TGTGCCAGCAGCTCACGGGTTTTGTCGGGAGCCTACGAGCAGTACTTC. The complete variable domain, with remaining parts taken from reference TRBV11-3 and TRBJ2-7, reads EAGVVQSPRYKIIEKKQPVAFWCNPISGHNTLYWYLQNLGQGPELLIRYENEEAVDDSQLPKDRFSAERLKGVDSTLKIQPAELGDSAVYLCASSSRVLSGAYEQYFGPGTRLTVT.

This clonotype was seen only a few times. J is TRBJ1-1 and V is TRBV25-1; 10 nucleotides line up with TRBD1. The germline V gene has CDR1 MGHDK and CDR2 SYGVNS. The J segment lost 11 bases and the V segment lost 6 bases, leaving 3 bases of the junction unmatched. The CDR3 covers 11 residues. The CDR3 DNA is TGTGCCAGCAGCCCGGGACAGGGGGCTTTCTTT. It yields the protein CASSPGQGAFF. Based on the CDR3 plus reference TRBV25-1 and TRBJ1-1, the full variable domain is EADIYQTPRYLVIGTGKKITLECSQTMGHDKMYWYQQDPGMELHLIHYSYGVNSTEKGDLSSESTVSRIRTEHFPLTLESARPSHTSQYLCASSPGQGAFFGQGTRLTVV.

This clonotype was seen ten or more times. J is TRBJ1-2 and V is TRBV12-3 or TRBV12-4; possible D gene TRBD1, 6 bases. V dropped 3 bases and J dropped 8 bases, with 13 bases sitting between them. The CDR3 is 13 residues long. Here the CDR3 reads CASSFQQGWGYTF. The CDR3 bases are TGTGCCAGCAGTTTCCAACAGGGTTGGGGCTACACCTTC.

This clonotype was seen many times. The chain employs TRBV7-9 and TRBJ2-7, with 8 bases identical to TRBD2. This CDR3 comprises 14 residues. The V segment lost 10 bases and the J segment 4 bases; nucleotides outside the gene matches: 12. Germline CDR1 is SEHNR and CDR2 is FQNEAQ (reference sequence). The CDR3 region is CATPQAGVSYEQYF. CDR3 in DNA: TGTGCCACCCCCCAAGCGGGAGTTAGTTACGAGCAGTACTTC.

This clonotype occurred a few times. V gene TRBV19 combines with J gene TRBJ2-3, with 9 bases identical to TRBD2. There are 17 residues in the CDR3. Germline CDR1 and CDR2: LNHDA and SQIVND (reference sequence). V dropped 6 bases and J dropped 1; count of bases not matched to a gene: 11. This CDR3 reads CASSISGSGTGTDTQYF. The CDR3 bases are TGTGCCAGTAGCATTAGCGGGAGCGGTACGGGCACAGATACGCAGTATTTT.

A remark on this clonotype: Since a much larger clone is just one base distant, this may be a read error. In this CDR3 the conserved last residue, phenylalanine or tryptophan, is missing, so a read error is likely. The CDR3 is CASSLIPENTGELFC. DNA of the CDR3: TGCGCCAGCAGCTTGATCCCGGAGAACACCGGGGAGCTGTTTTGT. The J gene is TRBJ2-2, the V gene TRBV5-1, with D uncertain. The germline V and J ends were trimmed by 1 base and 1 base, with 8 bases remaining between them. This CDR3 is built from 15 residues. CDR1 and CDR2 (germline): SGHRS, YFSETQ.

This clonotype was recorded a few times. CDR3 sequence (DNA): TGTGCCAGCAGTACTATTGTACAAGAGACCCAGTACTTC. As protein: CASSTIVQETQYF. V and J are TRBV7-3 and TRBJ2-5; D gene unclear. The V end lost 6 bases, the J end lost 2 bases, and 10 bases lay between the germline ends. The CDR3 length is 13 residues. Germline V CDR1 and CDR2: SGHTA, FQGTGA.

This clonotype showed up many times. This rearrangement joins TRBV11-2 to TRBJ1-6, with D possibly TRBD1 on 5 matching bases. Trimming removed 1 base at V and 10 bases at J, with 14 bases between. This CDR3 has 15 residues. Looked up from germline, CDR1 is SGHAT and CDR2 is FQNNGV. The CDR3: CASSLAGGRESPLHF. The CDR3 DNA sequence: TGTGCCAGCAGCTTAGCCGGGGGGAGGGAATCACCCCTCCACTTT.

This clonotype came up many times. This sequence joins TRBV7-2 and TRBJ2-7; D not certain. The CDR3 totals 14 residues. Germline lookup yields CDR1 SGHTA and CDR2 FQGNSA. V gave up 0 bases and J gave up 0 bases, with 6 bases separating them. In DNA form, the CDR3 reads TGTGCCAGCAGCTTAGCGGCCAGCTCCTACGAGCAGTACTTC. It encodes CASSLAASSYEQYF.

In its sample, this clonotype was seen many times. The CDR3 loop reads CASSPLGSRGGYTF. The CDR3 region has the DNA TGTGCCAGCAGTCCTCTGGGGTCTAGGGGTGGCTACACCTTC. The chain combines TRBV12-3 or TRBV12-4 with TRBJ1-2, with a weak D call TRBD1 (5 bases). V lost 5 bases to trimming and J lost 7 bases, with 17 bases between them. The CDR3 loop spans 14 amino acids.

About this clonotype: This could be a read error, since a much larger clone is one nucleotide away. This rearrangement joins TRBV25-1 to TRBJ1-2; D possibly corresponds to TRBD1 (5 bases). With 5 bases removed from V and 4 bases from J, the gap between germline ends came to 11 bases. The CDR3 length is 13 residues. Germline V gene data show CDR1 as MGHDK and CDR2 as SYGVNS. The CDR3 spells CASSPRGSYGYTF. The CDR3 DNA is TGTGCCAGCAGTCCAAGGGGCAGCTATGGCTACACCTTC.

This clonotype has just a few counts. The rearrangement joins TRBV19 to TRBJ2-1, with TRBD1 as a possible D gene (6 bases). V was shortened by 7 bases and J by 1 base, with 11 bases between the two germline ends. There are 14 residues in the CDR3. Germline CDR1 and CDR2: LNHDA and SQIVND (reference sequence). The CDR3 here is CASKSQGSYNEQFF. The CDR3, as DNA: TGTGCCAGTAAAAGCCAGGGGTCCTACAATGAGCAGTTCTTC.

This clonotype was counted only a few times. The chain uses TRBV5-1 and TRBJ1-1; TRBD1 matches at 8 bases. Germline V lookup: CDR1 SGHRS, CDR2 YFSETQ. This CDR3 is built from 15 residues. Trimming removed 4 bases from V and 1 base from J; junction bases left unmatched: 6. The CDR3 bases are TGCGCCAGCAGCACTGGGGACAGGTCGAACACTGAAGCTTTCTTT. Amino acids: CASSTGDRSNTEAFF.

This clonotype was counted many times. This sequence joins TRBV28 and TRBJ2-7; D is unclear. CDR1 is MDHEN, CDR2 SYDVKM, per germline. V was shortened by 3 bases and J by 5 bases, with 14 bases between the two germline ends. CDR3 size: 14 residues. The CDR3 is CASSFPPVSHEQYF. The CDR3 nucleotides read TGTGCCAGCAGTTTTCCCCCGGTGAGCCACGAGCAGTACTTC.

There are a few counts of this clonotype. The chain is built from TRBV15 and TRBJ1-1; possibly TRBD1 for D (5 bases). The germline CDR1 and CDR2 sequences are LNHNV and YYDKDF (reference sequence). The CDR3 has 14 residues. V lost 0 bases to trimming and J lost 1 base, with 6 bases between them. The DNA for the CDR3 is TGTGCCACCAGCAGAGAGAGGGGGAACACTGAAGCTTTCTTT. This sequence encodes CATSRERGNTEAFF.

This clonotype was picked up many times. The chain employs TRBV6-2 or TRBV6-3 and TRBJ1-5, with D unclear. This CDR3 contains 15 residues. Trimming shortened V by 5 bases and J by 6 bases, and 17 bases separated the two germline ends. CDR1 and CDR2 from the germline V gene are MNHEY and SVGEGT. Here the CDR3 reads CASSTSILRGQPQHF. The CDR3 DNA is TGTGCCAGCAGTACTTCTATCCTAAGAGGTCAGCCCCAGCATTTT.

This clonotype was found a few times. The chain has TRBV13 and TRBJ2-3, with D perhaps assigned TRBD1 or TRBD2 (5 bases each). The CDR3 has 13 residues. Germline V gene sequence: CDR1 PRHDT, CDR2 FYEKMQ (reference sequence). V was pared by 3 bases and J by 4 bases, with 8 bases between. CDR3 coding DNA: TGTGCCAGCAGCTTGGGACCCGCAGATACGCAGTATTTT. As protein: CASSLGPADTQYF.

This clonotype came up many times. The rearrangement uses TRBV12-5 and TRBJ2-1, with 14 bases identical to TRBD2. The ends lost 4 bases at V and 9 bases at J; junction bases unmatched: 2. The CDR3 is 14 residues long. The V gene's germline CDR1 is LGHNT and CDR2 FRNRAP. CDR3 sequence: CASGSGLAGAEQFF. CDR3 bases: TGTGCTAGTGGTTCGGGACTAGCGGGAGCTGAGCAGTTCTTC.

The chain has TRBV20-1 and TRBJ2-7; D is perhaps TRBD2 (6 bases). The V and J ends lost 5 bases and 4 bases respectively, with 18 bases between them. The CDR3 has 14 residues. CDR1 and CDR2 from the germline V gene are DFQATT and SNEGSKA (reference sequence). The CDR3 loop reads CSAFLPGGRYEQYF. CDR3 sequence (DNA): TGCAGTGCTTTCCTACCCGGGGGACGATACGAGCAGTACTTC.

This clonotype was recorded many times. The CDR3 DNA follows: TGTGCCAGCAGCTTTGACAGGGGGCGTCGATCCTACGAGCAGTACTTC. This codes for CASSFDRGRRSYEQYF. The chain couples TRBV7-2 to TRBJ2-7; 10 positions agree with TRBD1. J lost 1 base, V lost 3 bases, and 6 bases had no gene match. CDR1 and CDR2 from the germline V gene are SGHTA and FQGNSA. CDR3 length: 16 amino acids.

The chain joins TRBV20-1 to TRBJ2-3; D could derive from TRBD1 or TRBD2 (5 bases each). This CDR3 is 14 amino acids long. The germline V and J ends were trimmed by 7 bases and 3 bases, with 17 bases remaining between them. The germline CDR1 and CDR2 sequences are DFQATT and SNEGSKA (reference sequence). The CDR3 is CSGPMGPATDTQYF. As DNA, the CDR3 is TGCAGTGGACCCATGGGACCCGCAACAGATACGCAGTATTTT.

This clonotype has more than one count but fewer than ten. V usage is TRBV9 and J usage is TRBJ2-7; TRBD2 is a possible D gene (6 bases). CDR3 size: 13 residues. V lost 0 bases to trimming and J lost 12 bases, with 16 bases between them. CDR1 SGDLS and CDR2 YYNGEE come from the germline V gene. CDR3 residues: CASSVAGVPPRYF. The CDR3 DNA is TGTGCCAGCAGCGTAGCGGGAGTTCCGCCGCGGTACTTC.

The chain uses TRBV18 and TRBJ1-1; possible D gene TRBD1, 5 bases. The germline CDR1 and CDR2 sequences are KGHSH and LQKENI. This CDR3 contains 13 residues. V was shortened by 3 bases and J by 4 bases, with 9 bases between the two germline ends. The CDR3 region has the DNA TGTGCCAGCTCACCGGGGAGGGGCACTGAAGCTTTCTTT. This codes for CASSPGRGTEAFF.

V usage is TRBV12-3 or TRBV12-4 and J usage is TRBJ1-5, with TRBD1 matching over 9 bases. The CDR3 is 14 residues long. V lost 5 bases, J lost 7 bases, and 6 bases stayed unmatched. Written as DNA, the CDR3 is TGTGCCAGCAGTCAGCGACAGGGGGAACAGCCCCAGCATTTT. Translating gives CASSQRQGEQPQHF.

This clonotype was counted ten times or more. This chain uses TRBV28 with TRBJ2-7, with D perhaps TRBD1 (5 bases). Germline CDR1 and CDR2: MDHEN and SYDVKM. This CDR3 is 14 amino acids long. V lost 8 bases, J lost 3 bases, and 17 bases lay in between. The CDR3 region is CASDDHTGHYEQYF. CDR3 coding DNA: TGTGCCAGCGACGATCATACAGGCCACTACGAGCAGTACTTC.